This TCR beta chain originates from a study of molecular identifiers for immune sequencing clone quantification. This CDR3 contains 13 residues. Looked up from germline, CDR1 is MNHNS and CDR2 is SASEGT. Trimming removed 4 bases at V and 5 bases at J, with 12 bases between. From around 18,000 to 910,000 sorted cells, naive CD8 libraries were generated with 10%, 30% or 50% RNA. TCRdb re-called the PCR reads with MiXCR, one entry per CDR3 protein. The data show approximately 550,000 distinct CDR3 sequences, roughly 24% seen once. The TCR sequence derives from a human donor in good health. Some libraries in this study had Jurkat cell RNA spiked in. Sequencing was performed on naive CD8+ T cells from blood, with Jurkat cell RNA spiked in. Subset meaning: FACS-sorted CD8+CD4-CCR7+CD45RA+ naive T cells. The chain employs TRBV6-1 and TRBJ2-7; possible D gene TRBD1, 5 bases. CDR3 in DNA: TGTGCCAGCAGTGGAAGATACAGGAACGAGCAGTACTTC. Encoded protein: CASSGRYRNEQYF.